A selection of T cell receptor beta chains follows, all from one sample in a study of chronic HIV infection and antiretroviral therapy. Each CDR3 protein is one row after TCRdb ran MiXCR on the 5' RACE reads. The sample consists of 39,000 or so distinct CDR3 sequences, roughly 8.2% of them appearing once. The sequenced material came from peripheral blood. These receptors were obtained from an adult who had HIV and had not received antiretroviral therapy, or was an uninfected healthy control (not recorded which). The CDR3 runs from the conserved cysteine through the conserved F or W. D genes are given only for firm matches. The listing skips clone size in some rows; elsewhere it reads once, few, many or a size class.

14,TRBJ2-7,.,.,TRBV28,CASSEPWASYEQYF,TGTGCCAGCAGTGAACCTTGGGCCTCCTACGAGCAGTACTTC
15,TRBJ2-3,many,.,TRBV28,CASSFTGSITDTQYF,TGTGCCAGCAGTTTTACCGGCAGTATCACAGATACGCAGTATTTT
15,TRBJ1-4,.,.,TRBV5-1,CASRPPGTAHEKLFF,TGCGCCAGCAGACCTCCCGGGACGGCTCATGAAAAACTGTTTTTT
12,TRBJ2-1,many,.,TRBV28,CASNPKGDEQFF,TGTGCCAGCAACCCAAAAGGGGATGAGCAGTTCTTC
18,TRBJ1-2,.,TRBD1,TRBV28,CASSLWARTGAASYGYTF,TGTGCCAGCAGTCTATGGGCCCGGACAGGGGCCGCCTCCTATGGCTACACCTTC
15,TRBJ2-2,few,.,TRBV5-1,CASSLGTVNTGELFF,TGCGCCAGCAGCTTGGGGACAGTGAACACCGGGGAGCTGTTTTTT
12,TRBJ2-1,few,.,TRBV10-3,CAISELQNEQFF,TGTGCCATCAGTGAACTGCAGAATGAGCAGTTCTTC
15,TRBJ1-4,few,.,TRBV27,CASSRTGTGNEKLFF,TGTGCCAGCAGTCGGACCGGGACGGGTAATGAAAAACTGTTTTTT
13,TRBJ2-5,many,TRBD1,TRBV20-1,CSAASGGSKTQYF,TGCAGTGCTGCATCAGGGGGCAGTAAGACCCAGTACTTC
12,TRBJ2-3,few,.,TRBV29-1,CSVDGLSDTQYF,TGCAGCGTTGATGGACTGTCAGATACGCAGTATTTT
18,TRBJ2-7,.,TRBD2,TRBV11-3,CASSPSPGTSGRASEQYF,TGTGCCAGCAGCCCAAGTCCCGGGACTAGCGGGAGGGCCTCCGAGCAGTACTTC
14,TRBJ2-1,.,.,TRBV10-3,CAISVGQPADEQFF,TGTGCCATCAGCGTTGGACAGCCCGCCGATGAGCAGTTCTTC
14,TRBJ2-3,many,TRBD2,TRBV9,CASSADGGADTQYF,TGTGCCAGCAGCGCAGATGGGGGGGCAGATACGCAGTATTTT
14,TRBJ2-7,many,.,TRBV28,CASSFGGSPREQYF,TGTGCCAGCAGTTTCGGGGGTTCCCCTCGGGAGCAGTACTTC
13,TRBJ2-5,many,TRBD1,TRBV29-1,CSVPDRVQETQYF,TGCAGCGTCCCCGACAGGGTCCAAGAGACCCAGTACTTC
14,TRBJ2-1,once,.,TRBV24-1,CATSDLEHPNEQFF,TGTGCCACCAGTGATTTGGAGCATCCGAATGAGCAGTTCTTC
14,TRBJ2-7,few,TRBD2,TRBV2,CASRRTSGREEQYF,TGTGCCAGCAGGAGGACTAGCGGGAGGGAAGAGCAGTACTTC
15,TRBJ2-1,many,TRBD2,TRBV11-2,CASTVLAGLYNEQFF,TGTGCCAGCACGGTTCTAGCGGGCCTCTACAATGAGCAGTTCTTC
14,TRBJ1-1,once,TRBD1,TRBV4-1,CASSQDDRGTETFF,TGCGCCAGCAGCCAAGATGACAGGGGCACTGAAACTTTCTTT
15,TRBJ2-5,many,TRBD2,TRBV5-1,CASSPWTSGQETQYF,TGCGCCAGCAGCCCTTGGACTAGCGGCCAAGAGACCCAGTACTTC
11,TRBJ2-3,few,.,TRBV20-1,CSALSTDTQYF,TGCAGTGCCTTAAGCACAGATACGCAGTATTTT
13,TRBJ1-5,.,TRBD1,TRBV2,CASRGQSNQPQHF,TGTGCCAGCAGGGGACAGTCAAATCAGCCCCAGCATTTT
15,TRBJ2-7,many,.,TRBV6-6,CASSYSAGTDYEQYF,TGTGCCAGCAGTTACTCAGCCGGGACGGACTACGAGCAGTACTTC
14,TRBJ2-7,many,.,TRBV7-2,CASSSDPSSHEQYF,TGTGCCAGCAGCTCCGACCCCTCTTCCCACGAGCAGTACTTC
14,TRBJ1-2,many,TRBD1,TRBV28,CASSPGQALYGYTF,TGTGCCAGCAGCCCTGGACAGGCCCTCTATGGCTACACCTTC
15,TRBJ1-3,.,.,TRBV4-3,CASSQAGGTGNTVYF,TGCGCCAGCAGCCAAGCCGGGGGAACTGGAAACACCGTATATTTT
11,TRBJ1-2,many,TRBD1,TRBV27,CASRTGEGYTF,TGTGCCAGCCGGACAGGGGAAGGCTACACCTTC
15,TRBJ2-5,many,TRBD2,TRBV19,CASTVTSGSGETQYF,TGTGCCAGTACTGTGACTAGCGGGAGCGGTGAGACCCAGTACTTC
11,TRBJ2-1,medium-sized,.,TRBV20-1,CSASSRNEQFF,TGCAGTGCTAGTTCTCGTAATGAGCAGTTCTTC
12,TRBJ1-2,.,.,TRBV29-1,CSVDPAGVSYTF,TGCAGCGTTGATCCGGCGGGGGTGAGCTACACCTTC
13,TRBJ2-1,once,TRBD2,TRBV20-1,CSAPLAGGRSQFF,TGCAGTGCTCCCCTAGCGGGAGGGCGGAGTCAGTTCTTC
15,TRBJ2-1,.,.,TRBV7-2,CASSLVGTAANEQFF,TGTGCCAGCAGCTTAGTGGGGACTGCTGCCAATGAGCAGTTCTTC
14,TRBJ1-1,many,.,TRBV11-2,CASSLVGSNTEAFF,TGTGCCAGCAGCTTAGTGGGCAGCAACACTGAAGCTTTCTTT
14,TRBJ2-3,few,TRBD2,TRBV7-9,CASSTSRGADTQYF,TGTGCCAGCAGCACCTCCCGGGGGGCAGATACGCAGTATTTT
13,TRBJ2-7,few,.,TRBV6-1,CASSEGISYEQYF,TGTGCCAGCAGTGAAGGGATCTCCTACGAGCAGTACTTC
13,TRBJ2-3,few,.,TRBV29-1,CSVRTGGDRTQYF,TGCAGCGTCAGGACAGGCGGGGACCGTACGCAGTATTTT
11,TRBJ2-2,.,.,TRBV20-1,CSAVGSGELFF,TGCAGTGCGGTTGGGTCCGGGGAGCTGTTTTTT
13,TRBJ2-3,.,TRBD2,TRBV2,CASNSGGGDTQYF,TGTGCCAGCAATAGCGGGGGGGGAGATACGCAGTATTTT
12,TRBJ1-1,few,.,TRBV15,CATSRVGGEAFF,TGTGCCACCAGCAGAGTTGGCGGTGAAGCTTTCTTT
13,TRBJ2-7,few,TRBD1,TRBV6-6,CASTSGTGYEQYF,TGTGCCAGCACTTCCGGGACAGGGTACGAGCAGTACTTC
13,TRBJ2-3,.,.,TRBV29-1,CSVLRGSTDTQYF,TGCAGCGTTCTCCGGGGCAGCACAGATACGCAGTATTTT
14,TRBJ1-1,.,TRBD1,TRBV2,CASSPGTGNTETFF,TGTGCCAGCTCCCCCGGGACAGGGAACACTGAAACTTTCTTT
14,TRBJ1-1,.,.,TRBV20-1,CSAARTVTNTEAFF,TGCAGTGCTGCCCGGACAGTAACGAACACTGAAGCTTTCTTT
15,TRBJ2-2,many,.,TRBV28,CASREGWRDTGELFF,TGTGCCAGCAGAGAGGGGTGGCGAGACACCGGGGAGCTGTTTTTT
17,TRBJ1-2,.,.,TRBV4-2,CASSQDGGDGNNYGYTF,TGTGCCAGCAGCCAAGACGGAGGCGACGGAAATAACTATGGCTACACCTTC
15,TRBJ2-6,many,.,TRBV12-3/TRBV12-4,CASTLGPSGANVLTF,TGTGCCAGCACCCTTGGTCCCTCTGGGGCCAACGTCCTGACTTTC
13,TRBJ1-2,.,.,TRBV12-3/TRBV12-4,CASSLGVHYGYTF,TGTGCCAGCAGTTTGGGGGTGCACTATGGCTACACCTTC
15,TRBJ2-1,few,.,TRBV9,CASSASQSGVDEQFF,TGTGCCAGCAGCGCTTCCCAAAGTGGGGTGGATGAGCAGTTCTTC
14,TRBJ1-5,many,.,TRBV20-1,CSARKSGGRQPQHF,TGCAGTGCTAGGAAGTCCGGGGGAAGACAGCCCCAGCATTTT
14,TRBJ1-2,few,.,TRBV10-3,CAISGPQGNYGYTF,TGTGCCATCAGTGGGCCCCAGGGGAACTATGGCTACACCTTC
15,TRBJ2-5,.,.,TRBV4-2,CASSQDRPGQETQYF,TGTGCCAGCAGCCAAGATAGGCCGGGGCAAGAGACCCAGTACTTC
16,TRBJ1-1,.,TRBD1,TRBV28,CASSSPGQGRNTEAFF,TGTGCCAGCAGTTCCCCGGGACAGGGGAGAAACACTGAAGCTTTCTTT